The T cell receptor (beta chain) described here comes from a study of blood T cell repertoires in COVID-19. On the study more broadly: Researchers got acute and convalescent COVID-19 samples from the United States, Italy and Spain.

Ages ranged from 18 to 89 years, with residence in about two dozen US areas. Donors in Cohort 3 counted as recovered after two negative PCRs, clearance, or symptom resolution. From germline, CDR1 is WNHNN and CDR2 SYGVQD (reference sequence). Between the trimmed V and J ends, which lost 0 bases and 3 bases, there was a span of 8 bases. The CDR3 covers 15 residues. Some clones are missing from TCRdb's copy, which holds only in-frame ones; the method was immunoSEQ multiplex PCR. This table holds about 130,000 clones, around 83% found once. There are a few counts of this clone. The source is a man between 25 and 39 years old who had recovered from COVID-19. This chain joins TRBV10-1 and TRBJ2-2; TRBD2 might be the D (6 bases). Sequencing was performed on PBMCs or T cells enriched from blood (not recorded which). CDR3 sequence (DNA): TGCGCCAGCAGTGAGTCGGAGGGTTACACCGGGGAGCTGTTTTTT. Its translation: CASSESEGYTGELFF.